The following is a TCR beta chain sequence with its context. Authors' methods: Estimation of nucleated cell counts was performed using reference gene primer amplification. The data were produced by immunoSEQ multiplex PCR, yet TCRdb's version contains in-frame clones alone and is incomplete. V and J calls and clone size are copied from that table; D and trimming were computed from the DNA. The data show roughly 180,000 clones, about four fifths seen once. The data were taken from a study of blood T cell repertoires in COVID-19. In the study overall: In each case, the material was cDNA or gDNA derived from T cells, B-cell-depleted T cells, or PBMCs.

Participants' reported clinical history set cohort assignment. Recovered status applied to Cohort 3 donors who had two consecutive negative PCRs. It also applied to those with clearance or with symptom resolution. Per germline, CDR1 MDHEN and CDR2 SYDVKM. Trimming took off 5 bases at V and 5 bases at J, with 13 bases between the two ends. This CDR3 has 14 residues. The origin of this receptor is a man in his sixties who had recovered from COVID-19. V gene TRBV28 combines with J gene TRBJ1-5, with TRBD1 as a possible D gene (6 bases). Material for sequencing was PBMCs or T cells enriched from blood (not recorded which). This CDR3 reads CASSIQGWDQPQHF. The CDR3 DNA reads TGTGCCAGCAGTATACAGGGCTGGGATCAGCCCCAGCATTTT.